These T cell receptor beta chains were read from a single sample in a study of T cells in Graves' hyperthyroidism and ophthalmopathy. One entry per CDR3 protein, called by TCRdb with MiXCR from the multiplex PCR reads. There are approximately 530,000 distinct CDR3 sequences in the sample; roughly a sixth occur only once, and roughly 18% lies in the top ten. Sequencing was done on a sample of blood. These receptors all stem from a woman between 18 and 29 years old with Graves' hyperthyroidism. Both conserved end residues are trimmed from each CDR3. A clone size is listed for some rows: how often the clone was seen (once, few, many), or a class if it is expanded.

j_call clone_size v_call cdr3_aa
TRBJ1-6 NA TRBV19 ASSEGGYNSPLH
TRBJ2-5 many TRBV10-1 ATSGVRQETQY
TRBJ1-6 many TRBV2 ASTELTPLH
TRBJ1-1 many TRBV6-1 ASSEAWPHRSVTEAF
TRBJ2-1 NA TRBV30 AWAGLSYNEQF
TRBJ2-3 NA TRBV6-6 ASSYASPGTDTQY
TRBJ2-7 NA TRBV2 ASSWQIYEQY
TRBJ1-5 NA TRBV12-3/TRBV12-4 ASSLGLGSGERQPQH
TRBJ2-7 NA TRBV7-2 ASSLKEAGGYEQY
TRBJ2-2 NA TRBV24-1 ATSDVTGANTGELF
TRBJ2-5 NA TRBV11-2 ASSLGWQAQY
TRBJ2-7 many TRBV6-2/TRBV6-3 ASSPGMGYEQY
TRBJ2-1 few TRBV19 ASSSGTRVDNEQF
TRBJ2-1 NA TRBV6-4 ASSDEAGVNEQF
TRBJ2-7 many TRBV28 ASRGSAGYEQY
TRBJ2-7 few TRBV2 ASRQRQAYEQY
TRBJ2-3 few TRBV28 ASSLGDRGRITDTQY
TRBJ2-1 many TRBV2 ASSEALGTGDEQF
TRBJ2-6 many TRBV6-4 ASSERGSGANVLT
TRBJ2-1 NA TRBV7-2 ASSLRRNEQF
TRBJ2-7 few TRBV7-9 ASSFEGRYEQY
TRBJ2-7 NA TRBV30 AWSTVISKPEQY
TRBJ2-3 many TRBV20-1 SAKRGGTDTQY
TRBJ1-2 many TRBV3-1 ASSRTGGNYGYT
TRBJ1-5 many TRBV7-9 ASSGSGNQPQH
TRBJ2-7 few TRBV12-3/TRBV12-4 ASNPIGGEQY
TRBJ1-2 few TRBV6-1 ASSTDRPPGGYT
TRBJ2-7 many TRBV7-2 ASSLEGRGAHYEQY
TRBJ2-6 NA TRBV24-1 AIQGGGANVLT
TRBJ1-2 many TRBV12-3/TRBV12-4 ASSLGGSDGYT
TRBJ2-3 few TRBV2 ASSEVRTGADTQY
TRBJ2-5 many TRBV12-3/TRBV12-4 ASSFRSQETQY
TRBJ1-2 NA TRBV5-6 ASSLRPYGYT
TRBJ1-4 few TRBV7-9 ASSLKDRSSEKLF
TRBJ2-1 many TRBV12-3/TRBV12-4 ASSKRGGRSEQF
TRBJ2-1 many TRBV12-3/TRBV12-4 ASSFGRGQYNEQF
TRBJ2-3 NA TRBV6-5 ASSYSGTTYTDTQY
TRBJ2-3 many TRBV6-6 ASSYLDTQY
TRBJ2-7 many TRBV7-9 ASSLGFTKTFYEQY
TRBJ1-1 NA TRBV29-1 SVKQGASFTEAF
TRBJ2-6 NA TRBV2 ATVDRVAGANVLT
TRBJ2-7 NA TRBV15 ATSEGLAENYEQY
TRBJ2-7 many TRBV11-2 ASSSLAGGMGEQY
TRBJ1-2 many TRBV3-1 ASSWTAANYGYT
TRBJ1-5 NA TRBV6-2/TRBV6-3 ASVSPTGRGYQPQH